This is a list of T cell receptor beta chains from one sample in a study of blood T cell repertoires in COVID-19. Data came from immunoSEQ multiplex PCR; TCRdb stores just in-frame clones and leaves some out. The repertoire holds about 150,000 clones, with approximately 80% as singletons. What was sequenced was peripheral blood. The receptors originated from a woman aged 55-70 years with acute or convalescent COVID-19. Both conserved end residues are part of each CDR3. The order of the fields is V gene, clone size, J gene, D gene, CDR3 protein, CDR3 DNA. The D gene is left open where the match is weak. The listing skips clone size in some rows; elsewhere it reads once, few, many or a size class.

V: TRBV6-5; size: NA; J: TRBJ2-7; D: NA; CDR3: CASSYSNRGRGGEQYF; DNA: TGTGCCAGCAGTTACTCTAACCGGGGCAGGGGCGGCGAGCAGTACTTC
V: TRBV15; size: NA; J: TRBJ1-1; D: NA; CDR3: CATSRESRTEAFF; DNA: TGTGCCACCAGCAGAGAGTCGAGGACTGAAGCTTTCTTT
V: TRBV5-1; size: once; J: TRBJ2-7; D: TRBD2; CDR3: CASRGLAGGLYEQYF; DNA: TGCGCCAGCAGGGGACTAGCGGGGGGGCTCTACGAGCAGTACTTC
V: TRBV4-3; size: NA; J: TRBJ2-5; D: TRBD2; CDR3: CASSQEGPSGGRGETQYF; DNA: TGCGCCAGCAGCCAAGAAGGCCCTAGCGGGGGGCGGGGAGAGACCCAGTACTTC
V: TRBV5-1; size: NA; J: TRBJ2-3; D: NA; CDR3: CASSSSPGRGPSTDTQYF; DNA: TGCGCCAGCAGCTCTAGCCCGGGGCGGGGGCCCAGCACAGATACGCAGTATTTT
V: TRBV5-8; size: NA; J: TRBJ1-5; D: NA; CDR3: CASSLVGPVSNQPQHF; DNA: TGTGCCAGCAGCTTGGTGGGGCCGGTTAGCAATCAGCCCCAGCATTTT
V: TRBV21-1; size: NA; J: TRBJ1-6; D: NA; CDR3: CAAQGGLGNSPLHF; DNA: TGTGCCGCACAGGGGGGTCTGGGGAATTCACCCCTCCACTTT
V: TRBV18; size: NA; J: TRBJ2-3; D: NA; CDR3: CASSPGVSTDTQYF; DNA: TGTGCCAGCTCACCCGGGGTTAGCACAGATACGCAGTATTTT
V: TRBV7-9; size: once; J: TRBJ2-3; D: TRBD2; CDR3: CASSPGTSGSTDTQYF; DNA: TGTGCCAGCAGCCCCGGGACTAGCGGTTCCACAGATACGCAGTATTTT
V: TRBV3-1/TRBV3-2; size: NA; J: TRBJ1-2; D: TRBD1; CDR3: CASSGLTGTRGYTF; DNA: TGTGCCAGCAGCGGATTGACAGGGACTCGGGGCTACACCTTC
V: TRBV28; size: few; J: TRBJ2-7; D: TRBD1; CDR3: CASTQGAPTYEQYF; DNA: TGTGCCAGCACTCAGGGGGCGCCGACCTACGAGCAGTACTTC
V: TRBV9; size: NA; J: TRBJ1-1; D: NA; CDR3: CASSVAGQITEAFF; DNA: TGTGCCAGCAGCGTAGCTGGACAGATCACTGAAGCTTTCTTT
V: TRBV4-1; size: NA; J: TRBJ1-4; D: NA; CDR3: CASSPKHPEYEKLFF; DNA: TGCGCCAGCAGCCCGAAACACCCGGAGTATGAAAAACTGTTTTTT
V: TRBV5-1; size: NA; J: TRBJ2-1; D: NA; CDR3: CASSPPPAGLNEQFF; DNA: TGCGCCAGCAGCCCGCCCCCCGCGGGTCTCAATGAGCAGTTCTTC
V: TRBV7-9; size: NA; J: TRBJ2-3; D: TRBD2; CDR3: CASSLASGATDTQYF; DNA: TGTGCCAGCAGCTTAGCTAGCGGGGCCACAGATACGCAGTATTTT
V: TRBV11-2; size: NA; J: TRBJ1-1; D: NA; CDR3: CASSLGQSSEAFF; DNA: TGTGCCAGCAGCTTAGGACAGAGTTCTGAAGCTTTCTTT
V: TRBV5-1; size: once; J: TRBJ1-1; D: NA; CDR3: CASSLGTANTEAFF; DNA: TGCGCCAGCAGCTTGGGGACAGCTAACACTGAAGCTTTCTTT
V: TRBV4-3; size: few; J: TRBJ2-7; D: TRBD1; CDR3: CASSTRTGANEQYF; DNA: TGCGCCAGCAGCACTCGGACAGGGGCGAACGAGCAGTACTTC
V: TRBV2; size: NA; J: TRBJ1-5; D: TRBD1; CDR3: CASSPEHRGREPQHF; DNA: TGTGCCAGCAGTCCGGAGCACAGGGGGCGGGAGCCCCAGCATTTT
V: TRBV20-1; size: few; J: TRBJ1-4; D: NA; CDR3: CSAWSNEKLFF; DNA: TGCAGTGCGTGGAGTAATGAAAAACTGTTTTTT
V: TRBV6-5; size: NA; J: TRBJ2-6; D: NA; CDR3: CASSPGAGANVLTF; DNA: TGTGCCAGCAGTCCCGGGGCTGGGGCCAACGTCCTGACTTTC
V: TRBV18; size: NA; J: TRBJ1-1; D: NA; CDR3: CASSQNGGTEAFF; DNA: TGTGCCAGCTCACAGAATGGGGGGACTGAAGCTTTCTTT
V: TRBV24-1; size: NA; J: TRBJ2-3; D: NA; CDR3: CATSDGTASSTDTQYF; DNA: TGTGCCACCAGTGATGGGACTGCCTCTAGCACAGATACGCAGTATTTT
V: TRBV4-1; size: NA; J: TRBJ1-5; D: NA; CDR3: CASSQARGGEPQHF; DNA: TGCGCCAGCAGCCAAGCTAGGGGGGGGGAGCCCCAGCATTTT
V: TRBV6-2/TRBV6-3; size: NA; J: TRBJ2-5; D: NA; CDR3: CASSYPGLRGAETQYF; DNA: TGTGCCAGCAGTTACCCGGGACTGAGGGGCGCGGAGACCCAGTACTTC
V: TRBV18; size: NA; J: TRBJ2-7; D: TRBD1; CDR3: CASSPRGQGVGGPYEQYF; DNA: TGTGCCAGCTCACCAAGGGGACAGGGTGTCGGGGGGCCCTACGAGCAGTACTTC
V: TRBV7-2; size: once; J: TRBJ2-1; D: NA; CDR3: CASIKQTSSYNEQFF; DNA: TGTGCCAGCATCAAACAGACGAGCTCCTACAATGAGCAGTTCTTC
V: TRBV15; size: once; J: TRBJ2-7; D: NA; CDR3: CATSRGPGEEQYF; DNA: TGTGCCACCAGCAGAGGGCCAGGGGAAGAGCAGTACTTC
V: TRBV7-2; size: NA; J: TRBJ2-7; D: NA; CDR3: CASSFDGRAYEQYF; DNA: TGTGCCAGCAGCTTCGACGGGAGAGCCTACGAGCAGTACTTC
V: TRBV6-2/TRBV6-3; size: NA; J: TRBJ1-2; D: TRBD1; CDR3: CASSYSGQERSGYTF; DNA: TGTGCCAGCAGTTACTCGGGACAGGAAAGGAGTGGCTACACCTTC
V: TRBV3-1/TRBV3-2; size: once; J: TRBJ1-2; D: NA; CDR3: CASSQVGGYFQGYTF; DNA: TGTGCCAGCAGCCAGGTGGGGGGATATTTCCAAGGCTACACCTTC
V: TRBV6-5; size: NA; J: TRBJ1-1; D: TRBD1; CDR3: CASSSDRGEGNTEAFF; DNA: TGTGCCAGCAGTTCCGACAGGGGTGAGGGGAACACTGAAGCTTTCTTT
V: TRBV18; size: few; J: TRBJ1-1; D: NA; CDR3: CASSPPNPGPPDTEAFF; DNA: TGTGCCAGCTCACCACCGAATCCAGGGCCTCCGGACACTGAAGCTTTCTTT
V: TRBV28; size: NA; J: TRBJ1-3; D: NA; CDR3: CASSSSRNTIYF; DNA: TGTGCCAGCAGTTCTTCCCGAAACACCATATATTTT
V: TRBV7-2; size: NA; J: TRBJ2-3; D: NA; CDR3: CASSLGRTDTQYF; DNA: TGTGCCAGCAGCTTGGGGCGCACAGATACGCAGTATTTT
V: TRBV3-1/TRBV3-2; size: NA; J: TRBJ2-5; D: TRBD2; CDR3: CASSQASGYYF; DNA: TGTGCCAGCAGCCAGGCTAGCGGGTACTACTTC
V: TRBV2; size: NA; J: TRBJ2-5; D: TRBD2; CDR3: CASSWTSGGLQETQYF; DNA: TGTGCCAGCAGTTGGACTAGCGGGGGTCTACAAGAGACCCAGTACTTC
V: TRBV7-8; size: NA; J: TRBJ1-1; D: NA; CDR3: CASSLQQNTEAFF; DNA: TGTGCCAGCAGCCTACAGCAGAACACTGAAGCTTTCTTT
V: TRBV28; size: NA; J: TRBJ2-7; D: NA; CDR3: CASSLQGPQGEQYF; DNA: TGTGCCAGCAGTCTACAGGGTCCCCAGGGTGAGCAGTACTTC
V: TRBV28; size: NA; J: TRBJ2-1; D: NA; CDR3: CAIYGGRKNNEQFF; DNA: TGTGCCATTTATGGAGGACGGAAAAACAATGAGCAGTTCTTC
V: TRBV5-1; size: NA; J: TRBJ1-1; D: NA; CDR3: CASSLTGNTEAFF; DNA: TGCGCCAGCAGCTTGACAGGGAATACTGAAGCTTTCTTT
V: TRBV7-2; size: NA; J: TRBJ2-5; D: TRBD2; CDR3: CASSLAGGTQYF; DNA: TGTGCCAGCAGCCTCGCGGGGGGGACCCAGTACTTC
V: TRBV28; size: NA; J: TRBJ2-3; D: TRBD1; CDR3: CASRTGGTDTQYF; DNA: TGTGCCAGCAGGACAGGGGGCACAGATACGCAGTATTTT
V: TRBV6-2/TRBV6-3; size: few; J: TRBJ1-2; D: NA; CDR3: CASSYSSIGARNYGYTF; DNA: TGTGCCAGCAGTTACTCATCTATAGGAGCTCGCAACTATGGCTACACCTTC
V: TRBV25-1; size: NA; J: TRBJ1-5; D: NA; CDR3: CASSERGRSNQPQHF; DNA: TGTGCCAGCAGTGAAAGGGGTAGGAGCAATCAGCCCCAGCATTTT
V: TRBV3-1/TRBV3-2; size: few; J: TRBJ1-6; D: TRBD1; CDR3: CASSLGTGGNSPLHF; DNA: TGTGCCAGCAGCCTCGGGACAGGGGGAAATTCACCCCTCCACTTT
V: TRBV12-5; size: NA; J: TRBJ2-7; D: NA; CDR3: CASGLAVSYEQYF; DNA: TGTGCTAGTGGTTTAGCGGTCTCCTACGAGCAGTACTTC
V: TRBV5-1; size: NA; J: TRBJ1-1; D: TRBD1; CDR3: CASSGGQVNTEAFF; DNA: TGCGCCAGCAGCGGGGGACAGGTGAACACTGAAGCTTTCTTT
V: TRBV4-1; size: NA; J: TRBJ1-4; D: TRBD1; CDR3: CASSHKDRGPDEKLFF; DNA: TGCGCCAGCAGCCACAAAGACAGGGGGCCGGATGAAAAACTGTTTTTT
V: TRBV7-8; size: NA; J: TRBJ2-7; D: TRBD1; CDR3: CASSLQGQAYEQYF; DNA: TGTGCCAGCAGCTTGCAGGGACAGGCCTACGAGCAGTACTTC
V: TRBV11-3; size: NA; J: TRBJ2-1; D: NA; CDR3: CASSLGAASGEQFF; DNA: TGTGCCAGCAGCTTAGGCGCGGCCTCGGGAGAGCAGTTCTTC
V: TRBV5-5; size: NA; J: TRBJ1-1; D: NA; CDR3: CASSLTVNTEAFF; DNA: TGTGCCAGCAGCTTAACAGTGAACACTGAAGCTTTCTTT
V: TRBV5-1; size: NA; J: TRBJ1-6; D: NA; CDR3: CASSLGGSLDSPLHF; DNA: TGCGCCAGCAGCTTGGGAGGGAGCTTAGATTCACCCCTCCACTTT
V: TRBV6-1; size: NA; J: TRBJ2-7; D: NA; CDR3: CASSEPPTRAEQYF; DNA: TGTGCCAGCAGTGAACCCCCTACTAGGGCCGAGCAGTACTTC
V: TRBV5-1; size: NA; J: TRBJ2-3; D: NA; CDR3: CASSSLGQGTTDTQYF; DNA: TGCGCCAGCAGCTCCCTGGGGCAGGGGACAACAGATACGCAGTATTTT